This TCR beta chain was sequenced in a study of blood T cell repertoires in COVID-19. Study in general: In each case, the material was cDNA or gDNA derived from T cells, B-cell-depleted T cells, or PBMCs.

Germline V lookup: CDR1 MNHEY, CDR2 SVGEGT. The J segment lost 3 bases and the V segment lost 4 bases, leaving 2 bases of the junction unmatched. The CDR3 loop spans 13 amino acids. In the original processing: Estimation of nucleated cell counts was performed using reference gene primer amplification. Sequencing used immunoSEQ multiplex PCR; TCRdb keeps in-frame clones, though not all of them. For V, J and clone size, that table is used; D and trimming come from the DNA. The table lists around 260,000 clones, roughly four fifths of them singletons, with 15% to 17% in the top ten. V is TRBV6-2 or TRBV6-3 and J is TRBJ1-1; 7 bases fit TRBD1. The source of this sequence is a person aged 70 to 85 with COVID-19, enrolled during active disease. The sequenced sample consisted of peripheral blood. DNA of the CDR3: TGTGCCAGCAGTTTCACAGGGGACACTGAAGCTTTCTTT. Translating gives CASSFTGDTEAFF.